The rows below give T cell receptor beta chains drawn from one sample of a study of blood T cell repertoires in COVID-19. Clones were read by immunoSEQ multiplex PCR, and TCRdb kept only the in-frame ones, dropping some. This table has over 350,000 clones, roughly nine tenths appearing once. The sample comprised PBMCs or T cells enriched from blood (not recorded which). The receptor set was obtained from a woman between 18 and 29 years old with acute COVID-19. Each CDR3 is given with its conserved first and last residue. The order of the fields is V gene, CDR3 protein.

v_gene: TRBV7-2; CDR3aa: CASSLVAARQETQYF
v_gene: TRBV3-1/TRBV3-2; CDR3aa: CASSQERGWGSYEQYF
v_gene: TRBV9; CDR3aa: CASSVESVPGNTIYF
v_gene: TRBV5-5; CDR3aa: CASSSPTTGERTGELFF
v_gene: TRBV11-2; CDR3aa: CASSSTGAGNTIYF
v_gene: TRBV12-3/TRBV12-4; CDR3aa: CASSRTRTEAFF
v_gene: TRBV5-1; CDR3aa: CASSPGQGNTEAFF
v_gene: TRBV21-1; CDR3aa: CASSKAWGTGGARAFF
v_gene: TRBV29-1; CDR3aa: CSVAGRDYEQYF
v_gene: TRBV7-3; CDR3aa: CASSSRDREYNEQFF
v_gene: TRBV27; CDR3aa: CASSPPGTGAYEQYF
v_gene: TRBV10-1; CDR3aa: CASSDRAGEETQYF
v_gene: TRBV15; CDR3aa: CATSSSTGGNQPQHF
v_gene: TRBV7-2; CDR3aa: CASRTDTNTEAFF
v_gene: TRBV3-1/TRBV3-2; CDR3aa: CASSHLGSAQPQHF
v_gene: TRBV27; CDR3aa: CASSSGGDTSTDTQYF
v_gene: TRBV28; CDR3aa: CAILQGRNQPQHF
v_gene: TRBV4-1; CDR3aa: CASSQDPGMETQYF
v_gene: TRBV27; CDR3aa: CASSLAAPSYEQYF
v_gene: TRBV27; CDR3aa: CASSLVQGAFDEQYF
v_gene: TRBV3-1/TRBV3-2; CDR3aa: CASSRLGETDTQYF
v_gene: TRBV18; CDR3aa: CASSPGPNTGELFF
v_gene: TRBV29-1; CDR3aa: CSDTDTPYGYTF
v_gene: TRBV10-2; CDR3aa: CASSAAGGFDGYTF
v_gene: TRBV5-6; CDR3aa: CASSPAGRANEKLFF
v_gene: TRBV7-9; CDR3aa: CASSGSGSLNEQFF
v_gene: TRBV19; CDR3aa: CASSIRDRVGNQPQHF
v_gene: TRBV28; CDR3aa: CASSLSFLGAEQYEQYF
v_gene: TRBV6-5; CDR3aa: CASSYSDSSYGYTF